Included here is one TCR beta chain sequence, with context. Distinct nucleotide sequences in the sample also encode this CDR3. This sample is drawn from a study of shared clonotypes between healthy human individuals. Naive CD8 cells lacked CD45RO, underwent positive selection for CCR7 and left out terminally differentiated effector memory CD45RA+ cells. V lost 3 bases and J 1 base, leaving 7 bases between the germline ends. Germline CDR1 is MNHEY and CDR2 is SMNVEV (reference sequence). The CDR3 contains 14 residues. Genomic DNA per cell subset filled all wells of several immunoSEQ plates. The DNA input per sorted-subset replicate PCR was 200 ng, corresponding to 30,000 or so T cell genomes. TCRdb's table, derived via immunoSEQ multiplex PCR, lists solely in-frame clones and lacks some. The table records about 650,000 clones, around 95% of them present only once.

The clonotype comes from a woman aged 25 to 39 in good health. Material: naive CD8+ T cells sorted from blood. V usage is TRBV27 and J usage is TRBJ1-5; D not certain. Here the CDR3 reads CASSFIGSNQPQHF. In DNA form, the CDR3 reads TGTGCCAGCAGTTTCATAGGAAGCAATCAGCCCCAGCATTTT.